Listed below are T cell receptor beta chains from one sample, sequenced in a study of T-cell memory formation after mild COVID-19. TCRdb re-called the 5' RACE reads with MiXCR, one entry per CDR3 protein. This table holds 100,000 to 150,000 distinct CDR3 sequences, about 18% found once. The sample was PBMCs or a T cell subset sorted from them (not recorded which). These receptors were taken from a man in his late teens or twenties who had mild COVID-19 (a few samples of this study predate the infection). Cell type and time point are not known. The CDR3 runs from the conserved cysteine through the conserved F or W. The D gene is left open where the match is weak. The size field is filled for only some rows; it gives once, few, many or a size class.

J gene	V gene	clone size	D gene	CDR3 DNA	CDR3 protein
TRBJ1-5	TRBV29-1	NA	NA	TGCAGCGTTGAACTGGGGATCAATCAGCCCCAGCATTTT	CSVELGINQPQHF
TRBJ2-7	TRBV7-8	NA	TRBD2	TGTGCCAGCAGCTCTGGGAGGGACGAGCAGTACTTC	CASSSGRDEQYF
TRBJ1-2	TRBV12-3/TRBV12-4	few	NA	TGTGCCAGCAGTGTAGGACCGACCTATGGCTACACCTTC	CASSVGPTYGYTF
TRBJ1-1	TRBV7-3	few	NA	TGTGCCAGCAGCTTAGGCGGGGGTATGAACACTGAAGCTTTCTTT	CASSLGGGMNTEAFF
TRBJ2-6	TRBV20-1	few	NA	TGCAGTGCTAGCTGGGGGGCGACCAACGTCCTGACTTTC	CSASWGATNVLTF
TRBJ1-4	TRBV2	few	NA	TGTGCCAGCAGGAGAAGGGGTGAAAAACTGTTTTTT	CASRRRGEKLFF
TRBJ2-1	TRBV7-2	few	NA	TGTGCCAGCAGTACCGGGACTTCCTCGAACAATGAGCAGTTCTTC	CASSTGTSSNNEQFF
TRBJ2-3	TRBV11-1	NA	NA	TGTGCCAGCAGCGCTCACGGAGATACGCAGTATTTT	CASSAHGDTQYF
TRBJ2-5	TRBV15	NA	NA	TGTGCCACCAGTGGACGGGTGGGGGTGATCCAAGAGACCCAGTACTTC	CATSGRVGVIQETQYF
TRBJ2-1	TRBV3-1	few	NA	TGTGCCAGCAGCCGAGGACAGACCTACAATGAGCAGTTCTTC	CASSRGQTYNEQFF
TRBJ2-1	TRBV27	NA	TRBD2	TGCACCAGCAGTCCAAGGACTAGCGGCGACAATGAGCAGTTCTTC	CTSSPRTSGDNEQFF
TRBJ1-4	TRBV5-1	few	NA	TGCGCCAGCTCCCGGGACGGAAATGAAAAACTGTTTTTT	CASSRDGNEKLFF
TRBJ2-3	TRBV27	NA	TRBD1	TGTGCCAGCAGCCGTAAGACAGGGTATGGAGATACGCAGTATTTT	CASSRKTGYGDTQYF
TRBJ2-3	TRBV20-1	many	TRBD2	TGCAGTGCTATCGTCCAAGCGGGGTCAGATACGCAGTATTTT	CSAIVQAGSDTQYF
TRBJ2-1	TRBV2	NA	TRBD2	TGTGCCAGCAGTGCGGGACTAGCGGGGCTAGAGCAGTTCTTC	CASSAGLAGLEQFF
TRBJ2-5	TRBV9	many	TRBD2	TGTGCCAGCAGCGTAGCTAGCGGGGATTACCAAGAGACCCAGTACTTC	CASSVASGDYQETQYF
TRBJ1-1	TRBV10-3	few	NA	TGTGCCATCACTGGACAGTTTAACACTGAAGCTTTCTTT	CAITGQFNTEAFF
TRBJ2-3	TRBV6-6	NA	NA	TGTGCCAGCAGTTACCTCGGTGAGGATACGCAGTATTTT	CASSYLGEDTQYF
TRBJ2-3	TRBV2	few	TRBD2	TGTGCCAGCACCCCACTAGCGGGGGCCACAGATACGCAGTATTTT	CASTPLAGATDTQYF
TRBJ2-3	TRBV7-6	NA	TRBD1	TGTGCCAGCAGCTTAGTTGGGGGGACAGGCGAAGATACGCAGTATTTT	CASSLVGGTGEDTQYF
TRBJ1-1	TRBV12-3/TRBV12-4	few	NA	TGTGCCAGCAGTAGAGGGACCCACAACACTGAAGCTTTCTTT	CASSRGTHNTEAFF
TRBJ2-1	TRBV12-3/TRBV12-4	NA	NA	TGTGCCAGCAGTCGACCGGGAGCAGCCTCCTACAATGAGCAGTTCTTC	CASSRPGAASYNEQFF
TRBJ1-5	TRBV24-1	few	NA	TGTGCCACCAGTGTGAGGGGGACTCAGCCCCAGCATTTT	CATSVRGTQPQHF
TRBJ2-3	TRBV5-6	NA	NA	TGTGCCAGCAGCTTGTCTCCCCGAACAGATACGCAGTATTTT	CASSLSPRTDTQYF
TRBJ2-5	TRBV4-2	few	TRBD2	TGTGCCAGCAGCCCCGGACGGGGGGAAGAGACCCAGTACTTC	CASSPGRGEETQYF
TRBJ2-3	TRBV12-3/TRBV12-4	few	NA	TGTGCCAGCAGTTTGATGGGCACAGATACGCAGTATTTT	CASSLMGTDTQYF
TRBJ2-5	TRBV20-1	few	TRBD1	TGCAGTGCCCCTAGTCACCCGACAGGGCAAGAGACCCAGTACTTC	CSAPSHPTGQETQYF
TRBJ2-2	TRBV7-3	few	TRBD2	TGTGCCAGCAGCTCCTCAGCGGGGGGCACCGGGGAGCTGTTTTTT	CASSSSAGGTGELFF
TRBJ1-1	TRBV10-3	NA	NA	TGTGCCATCAGGACGAGGGTGGGCGGTGAAGCTTTCTTT	CAIRTRVGGEAFF
TRBJ1-2	TRBV9	few	NA	TGTGCCAGCAGCCCCCATTATCCGGGACGTTATGGCTACACCTTC	CASSPHYPGRYGYTF
TRBJ1-2	TRBV6-2/TRBV6-3	few	NA	TGTGCCAGCAGTTACCGGGGAGCAGGGAACTATGGCTACACCTTC	CASSYRGAGNYGYTF
TRBJ1-2	TRBV12-3/TRBV12-4	NA	TRBD1	TGTGCCAGCAGTACCGACAGGGTGCGTGGCTACACCTTC	CASSTDRVRGYTF
TRBJ1-4	TRBV5-5	few	NA	TGTGCCAGCAACCGGGGCGAGTCGGGGGAAAAACTGTTTTTT	CASNRGESGEKLFF
TRBJ2-5	TRBV4-3	few	TRBD2	TGCGCCAGCAGCCAAGATTTCAGCGGGGGCGGTCGGCCCCAGTACTTC	CASSQDFSGGGRPQYF
TRBJ1-5	TRBV5-5	NA	TRBD1	TGTGCCAGCAGCCCCGGGACAGGGGGCTATGAGCCCCAGCATTTT	CASSPGTGGYEPQHF
TRBJ1-4	TRBV12-3/TRBV12-4	NA	NA	TGTGCCAGCAGTTCCGGGCACGGAGGTGAAAAACTGTTTTTT	CASSSGHGGEKLFF
TRBJ1-4	TRBV7-2	few	NA	TGTGCCAGCAGCCGCGGGGCGGTTAATGAAAAACTGTTTTTT	CASSRGAVNEKLFF
TRBJ1-2	TRBV12-3/TRBV12-4	NA	TRBD1	TGTGCCAGCAGTTTGAAGGGGGCCAATGGCTACACCTTC	CASSLKGANGYTF
TRBJ2-5	TRBV5-1	many	TRBD1	TGCGCCAGCAGCTTGTGGGACAGGGGGCTAGAGACCCAGTACTTC	CASSLWDRGLETQYF
TRBJ2-5	TRBV5-1	NA	TRBD1	TGCGCCAGCAGCTCTCCGGGACAGTATCAAGAGACCCAGTACTTC	CASSSPGQYQETQYF
TRBJ1-1	TRBV7-2	NA	NA	TGTGCCAGCAGCTTAGTTCCGGGAAGCACTGAAGCTTTCTTT	CASSLVPGSTEAFF
TRBJ1-4	TRBV6-2/TRBV6-3	NA	NA	TGTGCCAGCAGAGTCCATGTCGGTGGGGAAAAACTGTTTTTT	CASRVHVGGEKLFF
TRBJ2-3	TRBV6-5	NA	NA	TGTGCCAGCAGTTACTCGAGGGCAGGGTGGAGAGATACGCAGTATTTT	CASSYSRAGWRDTQYF
TRBJ2-1	TRBV2	few	NA	TGTGCCAGCAGTGAACGGGCAGGGGGGAATGAGCAGTTCTTC	CASSERAGGNEQFF
TRBJ2-5	TRBV6-2/TRBV6-3	few	NA	TGTGCCAGCCACCGGACGGCAGAGACCCAGTACTTC	CASHRTAETQYF